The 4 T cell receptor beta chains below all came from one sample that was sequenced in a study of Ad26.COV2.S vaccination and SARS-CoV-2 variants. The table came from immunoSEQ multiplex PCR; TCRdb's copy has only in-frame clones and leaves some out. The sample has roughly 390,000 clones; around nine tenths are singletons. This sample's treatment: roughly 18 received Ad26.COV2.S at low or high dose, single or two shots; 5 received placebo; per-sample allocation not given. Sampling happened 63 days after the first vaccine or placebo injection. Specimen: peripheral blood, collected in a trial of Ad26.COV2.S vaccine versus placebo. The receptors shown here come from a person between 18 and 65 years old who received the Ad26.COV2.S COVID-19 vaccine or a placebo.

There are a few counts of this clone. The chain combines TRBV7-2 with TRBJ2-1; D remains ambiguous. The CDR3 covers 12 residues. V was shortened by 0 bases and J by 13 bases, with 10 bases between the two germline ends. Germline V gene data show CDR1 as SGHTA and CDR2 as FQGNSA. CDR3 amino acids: CASSLATQTQFF. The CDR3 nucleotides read TGTGCCAGCAGCTTAGCCACTCAGACCCAGTTCTTC.

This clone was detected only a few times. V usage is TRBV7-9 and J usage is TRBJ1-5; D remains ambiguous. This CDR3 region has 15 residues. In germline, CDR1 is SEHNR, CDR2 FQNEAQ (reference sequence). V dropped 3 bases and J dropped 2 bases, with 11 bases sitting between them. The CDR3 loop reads CASSLGTLGNQPQHF. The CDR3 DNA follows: TGTGCCAGCAGCTTGGGAACACTGGGCAATCAGCCCCAGCATTTT.

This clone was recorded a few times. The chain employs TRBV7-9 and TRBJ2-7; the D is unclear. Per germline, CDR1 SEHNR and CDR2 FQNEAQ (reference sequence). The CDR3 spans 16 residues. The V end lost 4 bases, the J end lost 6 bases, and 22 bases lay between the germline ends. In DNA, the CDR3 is TGTGCCAGCAGCTCCCTGGGCTACCAGCGTCCTTTCGAGCAGTACTTC. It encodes CASSSLGYQRPFEQYF.

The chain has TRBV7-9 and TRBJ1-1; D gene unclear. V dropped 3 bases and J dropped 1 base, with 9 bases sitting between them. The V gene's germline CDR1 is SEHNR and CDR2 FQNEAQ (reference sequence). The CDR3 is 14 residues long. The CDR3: CASSFAGSNTEAFF. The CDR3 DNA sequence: TGTGCCAGCAGCTTCGCAGGCTCGAACACTGAAGCTTTCTTT.